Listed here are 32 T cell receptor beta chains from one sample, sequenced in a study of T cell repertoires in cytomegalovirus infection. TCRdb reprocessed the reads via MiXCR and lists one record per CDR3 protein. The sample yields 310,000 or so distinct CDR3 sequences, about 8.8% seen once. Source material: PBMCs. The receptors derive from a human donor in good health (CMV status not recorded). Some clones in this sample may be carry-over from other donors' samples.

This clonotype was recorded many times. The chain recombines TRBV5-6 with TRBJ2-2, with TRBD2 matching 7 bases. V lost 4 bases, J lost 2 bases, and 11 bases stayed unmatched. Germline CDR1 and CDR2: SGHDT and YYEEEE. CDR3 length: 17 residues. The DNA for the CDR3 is TGTGCCAGCAGCGCCGCGGGGGACTACCTTAACACCGGGGAGCTGTTTTTT. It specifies CASSAAGDYLNTGELFF.

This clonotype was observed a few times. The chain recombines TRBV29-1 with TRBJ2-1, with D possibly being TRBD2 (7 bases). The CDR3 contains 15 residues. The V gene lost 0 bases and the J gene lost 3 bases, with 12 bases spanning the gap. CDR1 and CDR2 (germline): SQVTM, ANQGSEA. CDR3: CSVEEGGADYNEQFF. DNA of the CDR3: TGCAGCGTTGAAGAGGGGGGGGCGGACTACAATGAGCAGTTCTTC.

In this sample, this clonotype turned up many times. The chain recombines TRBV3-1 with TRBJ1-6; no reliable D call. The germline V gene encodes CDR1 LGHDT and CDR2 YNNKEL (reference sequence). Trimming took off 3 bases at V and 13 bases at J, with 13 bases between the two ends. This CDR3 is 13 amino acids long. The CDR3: CASSQGRSGPLHF. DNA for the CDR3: TGTGCCAGCAGCCAGGGCCGGTCGGGGCCCCTCCACTTT.

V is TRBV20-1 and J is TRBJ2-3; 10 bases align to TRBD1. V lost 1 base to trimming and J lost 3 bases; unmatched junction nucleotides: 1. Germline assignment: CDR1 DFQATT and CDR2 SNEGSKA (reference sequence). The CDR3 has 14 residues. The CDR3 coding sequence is TGCAGTGCTAGAGGGACAGGGGGAACAGATACGCAGTATTTT. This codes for CSARGTGGTDTQYF.

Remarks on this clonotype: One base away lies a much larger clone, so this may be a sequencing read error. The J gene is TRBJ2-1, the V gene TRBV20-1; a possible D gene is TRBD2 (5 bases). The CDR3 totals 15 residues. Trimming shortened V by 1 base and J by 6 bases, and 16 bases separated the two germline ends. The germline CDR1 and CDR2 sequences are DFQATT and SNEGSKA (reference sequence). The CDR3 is CSARAGIASVNEQFF. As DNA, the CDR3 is TGCAGTGCTAGAGCGGGAATCGCCTCTGTCAATGAGCAGTTCTTC.

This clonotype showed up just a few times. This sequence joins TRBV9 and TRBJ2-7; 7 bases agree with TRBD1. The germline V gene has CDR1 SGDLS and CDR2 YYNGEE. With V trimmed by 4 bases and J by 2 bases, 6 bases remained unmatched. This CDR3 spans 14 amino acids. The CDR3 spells CASSNRDSPYEQYF. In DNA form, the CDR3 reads TGTGCCAGCAGCAACCGGGACAGCCCCTACGAGCAGTACTTC.

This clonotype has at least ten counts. The CDR3 here is CASSRSGTQIQETQYF. CDR3 DNA: TGCGCCAGCAGTCGCTCCGGGACGCAGATTCAAGAGACCCAGTACTTC. The V call is TRBV23-1, the J call TRBJ2-5; TRBD1 or TRBD2 may be the D gene (5 bases each). TRBV23-1 belongs to the ORF category, with a function that is uncertain. V was clipped by 4 bases and J by 2 bases, with 17 bases between them. CDR3 length equals 16 residues.

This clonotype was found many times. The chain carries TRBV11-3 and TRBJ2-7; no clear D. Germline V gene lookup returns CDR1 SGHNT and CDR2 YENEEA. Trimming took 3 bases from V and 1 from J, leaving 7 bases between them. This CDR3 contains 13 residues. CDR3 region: CASSLTNSYEQYF. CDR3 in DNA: TGTGCCAGCAGCTTGACCAATTCCTACGAGCAGTACTTC.

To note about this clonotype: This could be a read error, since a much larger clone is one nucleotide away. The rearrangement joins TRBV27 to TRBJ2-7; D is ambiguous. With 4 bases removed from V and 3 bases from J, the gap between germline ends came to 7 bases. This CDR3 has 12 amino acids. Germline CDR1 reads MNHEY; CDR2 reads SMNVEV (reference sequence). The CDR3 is CASSSGLYEQYF. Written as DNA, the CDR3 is TGTGCCAGCAGTTCCGGGCTCTACGAGCAGTACTTC.

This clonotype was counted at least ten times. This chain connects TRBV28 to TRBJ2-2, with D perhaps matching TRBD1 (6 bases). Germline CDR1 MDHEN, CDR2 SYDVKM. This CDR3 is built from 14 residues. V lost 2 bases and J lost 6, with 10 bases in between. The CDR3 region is CASSLPTGAGELFF. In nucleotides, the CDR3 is TGTGCCAGCAGTTTACCGACAGGCGCCGGGGAGCTGTTTTTT.

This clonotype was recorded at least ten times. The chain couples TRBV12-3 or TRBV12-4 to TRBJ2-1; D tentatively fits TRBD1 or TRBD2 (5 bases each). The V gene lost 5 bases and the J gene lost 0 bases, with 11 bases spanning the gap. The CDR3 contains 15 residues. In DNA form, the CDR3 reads TGTGCCAGCAGTGCCCGGGGACCCTCCTACAATGAGCAGTTCTTC. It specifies CASSARGPSYNEQFF.

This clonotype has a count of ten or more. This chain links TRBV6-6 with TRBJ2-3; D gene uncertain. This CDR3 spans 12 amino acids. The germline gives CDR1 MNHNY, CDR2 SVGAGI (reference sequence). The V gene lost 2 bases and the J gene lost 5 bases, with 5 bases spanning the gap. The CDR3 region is CASSYPRDTQYF. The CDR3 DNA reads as TGTGCCAGCAGTTACCCTCGAGATACGCAGTATTTT.

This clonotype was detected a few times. DNA of the CDR3: TGCAGTGCCCTTCCTGAGCGGCCCACAGATACGCAGTATTTT. Its translation: CSALPERPTDTQYF. This chain links TRBV20-1 with TRBJ2-3, with D perhaps TRBD2 (5 bases). This CDR3 spans 14 amino acids. The germline gives CDR1 DFQATT, CDR2 SNEGSKA (reference sequence). The ends were cut back, 6 bases at V and 2 bases at J, with 15 bases in the middle.

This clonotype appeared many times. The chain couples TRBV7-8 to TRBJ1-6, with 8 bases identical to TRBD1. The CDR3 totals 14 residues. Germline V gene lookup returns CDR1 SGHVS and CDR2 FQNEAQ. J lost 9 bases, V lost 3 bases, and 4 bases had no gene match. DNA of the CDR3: TGTGCCAGCAGCTTTGGACAGGGTTTTTCACCCCTCCACTTT. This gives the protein CASSFGQGFSPLHF.

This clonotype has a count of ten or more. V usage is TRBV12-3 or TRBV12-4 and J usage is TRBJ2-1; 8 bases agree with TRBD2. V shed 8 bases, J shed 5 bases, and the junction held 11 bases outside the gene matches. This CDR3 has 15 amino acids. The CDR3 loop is CASANPGGANNEQFF. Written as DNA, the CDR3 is TGTGCCAGCGCTAATCCCGGGGGGGCGAACAATGAGCAGTTCTTC.

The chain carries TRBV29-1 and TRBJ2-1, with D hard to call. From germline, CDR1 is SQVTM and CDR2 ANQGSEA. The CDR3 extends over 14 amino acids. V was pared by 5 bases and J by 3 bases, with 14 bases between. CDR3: CSVNGPSGYNEQFF. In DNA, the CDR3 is TGCAGCGTTAATGGGCCCTCTGGCTACAATGAGCAGTTCTTC.

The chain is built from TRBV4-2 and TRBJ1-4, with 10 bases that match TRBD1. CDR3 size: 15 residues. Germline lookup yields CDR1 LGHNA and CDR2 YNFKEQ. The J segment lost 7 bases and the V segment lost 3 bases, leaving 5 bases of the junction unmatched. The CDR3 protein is CASSHKDRGSEKLFF. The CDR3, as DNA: TGTGCCAGCAGCCACAAGGACAGGGGGAGTGAAAAACTGTTTTTT.

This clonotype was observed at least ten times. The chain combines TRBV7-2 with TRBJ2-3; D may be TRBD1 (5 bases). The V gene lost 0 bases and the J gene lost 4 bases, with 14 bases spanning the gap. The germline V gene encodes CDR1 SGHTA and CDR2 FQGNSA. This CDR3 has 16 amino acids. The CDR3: CASSLAGRVKPDTQYF. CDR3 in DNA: TGTGCCAGCAGCTTAGCGGGCAGGGTGAAACCAGATACGCAGTATTTT.

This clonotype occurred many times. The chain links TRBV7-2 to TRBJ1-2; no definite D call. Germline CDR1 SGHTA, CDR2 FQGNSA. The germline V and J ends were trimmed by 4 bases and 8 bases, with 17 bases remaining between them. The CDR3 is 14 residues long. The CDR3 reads CASSSYGPERGYTF. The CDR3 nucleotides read TGTGCCAGCAGCTCTTATGGACCAGAGAGGGGCTACACCTTC.

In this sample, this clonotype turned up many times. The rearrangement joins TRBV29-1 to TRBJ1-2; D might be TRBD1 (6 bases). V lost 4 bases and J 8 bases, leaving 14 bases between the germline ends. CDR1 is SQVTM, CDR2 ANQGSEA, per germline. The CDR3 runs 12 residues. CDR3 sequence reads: CSVAVGAGGYTF. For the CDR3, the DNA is TGCAGCGTTGCCGTGGGGGCGGGGGGCTACACCTTC.

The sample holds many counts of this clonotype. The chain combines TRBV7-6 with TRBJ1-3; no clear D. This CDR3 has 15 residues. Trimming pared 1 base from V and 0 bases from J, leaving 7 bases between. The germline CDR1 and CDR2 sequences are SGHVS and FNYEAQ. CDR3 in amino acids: CASSLDPSSGNTIYF. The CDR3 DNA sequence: TGTGCCAGCAGCTTAGACCCGAGCTCTGGAAACACCATATATTTT. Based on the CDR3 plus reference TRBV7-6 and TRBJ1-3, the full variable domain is GAGVSQSPRYKVTKRGQDVALRCDPISGHVSLYWYRQALGQGPEFLTYFNYEAQQDKSGLPNDRFSAERPEGSISTLTIQRTEQRDSAMYRCASSLDPSSGNTIYFGEGSWLTVV.

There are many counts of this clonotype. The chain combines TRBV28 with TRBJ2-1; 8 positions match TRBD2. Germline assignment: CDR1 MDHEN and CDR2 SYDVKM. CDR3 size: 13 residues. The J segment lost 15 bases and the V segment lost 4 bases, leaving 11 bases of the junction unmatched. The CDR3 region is CASSSGGAGGPFF. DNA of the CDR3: TGTGCCAGCAGTTCCGGGGGGGCCGGCGGTCCGTTCTTC.

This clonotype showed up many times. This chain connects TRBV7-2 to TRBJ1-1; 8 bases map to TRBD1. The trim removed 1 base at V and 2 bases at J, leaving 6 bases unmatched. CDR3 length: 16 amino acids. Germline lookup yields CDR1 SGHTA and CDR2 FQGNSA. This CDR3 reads CASSLVGGQVNTEAFF. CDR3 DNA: TGTGCCAGCAGCTTAGTGGGGGGACAGGTCAACACTGAAGCTTTCTTT.

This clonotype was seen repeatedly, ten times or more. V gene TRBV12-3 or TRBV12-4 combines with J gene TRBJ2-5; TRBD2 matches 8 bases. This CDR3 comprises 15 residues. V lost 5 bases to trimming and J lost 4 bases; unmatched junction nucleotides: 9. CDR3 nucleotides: TGTGCCAGCAGTACCGGGACTAGTAGGGGAGAGACCCAGTACTTC. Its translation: CASSTGTSRGETQYF.

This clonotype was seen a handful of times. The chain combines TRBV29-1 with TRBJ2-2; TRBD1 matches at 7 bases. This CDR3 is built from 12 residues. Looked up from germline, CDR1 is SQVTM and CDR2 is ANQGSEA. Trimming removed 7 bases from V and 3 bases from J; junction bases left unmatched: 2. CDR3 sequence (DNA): TGCAGCGCTCAGGGGGACACCGGGGAGCTGTTTTTT. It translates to CSAQGDTGELFF.

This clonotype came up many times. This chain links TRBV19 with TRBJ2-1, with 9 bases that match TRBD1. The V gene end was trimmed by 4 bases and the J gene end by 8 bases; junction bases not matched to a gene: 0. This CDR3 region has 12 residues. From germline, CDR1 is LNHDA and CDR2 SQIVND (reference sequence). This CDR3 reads CASSRQGDEQFF. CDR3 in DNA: TGTGCCAGTAGTAGACAGGGGGATGAGCAGTTCTTC. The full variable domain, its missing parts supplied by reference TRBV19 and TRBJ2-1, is DGGITQSPKYLFRKEGQNVTLSCEQNLNHDAMYWYRQDPGQGLRLIYYSQIVNDFQKGDIAEGYSVSREKKESFPLTVTSAQKNPTAFYLCASSRQGDEQFFGPGTRLTVL.

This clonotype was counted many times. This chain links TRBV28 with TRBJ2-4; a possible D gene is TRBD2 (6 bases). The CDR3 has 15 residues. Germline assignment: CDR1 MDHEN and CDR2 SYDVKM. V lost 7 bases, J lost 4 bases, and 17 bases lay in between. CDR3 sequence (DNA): TGTGCCAGCAACCTCATACGGGGGAGTAAAAACATTCAGTACTTC. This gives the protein CASNLIRGSKNIQYF.

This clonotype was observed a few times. The CDR3 DNA reads TGCAGCGTTAAGGACAGTCCTAACTATGGCTACACCTTC. This gives the protein CSVKDSPNYGYTF. The chain uses TRBV29-1 and TRBJ1-2; the D gene is possibly TRBD1 (6 bases). Trimming pared 5 bases from V and 0 bases from J, leaving 10 bases between. From germline, CDR1 is SQVTM and CDR2 ANQGSEA. The CDR3 has 13 residues. Supplemented by reference TRBV29-1 and TRBJ1-2, the full variable domain reads SAVISQKPSRDICQRGTSLTIQCQVDSQVTMMFWYRQQPGQSLTLIATANQGSEATYESGFVIDKFPISRPNLTFSTLTVSNMSPEDSSIYLCSVKDSPNYGYTFGSGTRLTVV.

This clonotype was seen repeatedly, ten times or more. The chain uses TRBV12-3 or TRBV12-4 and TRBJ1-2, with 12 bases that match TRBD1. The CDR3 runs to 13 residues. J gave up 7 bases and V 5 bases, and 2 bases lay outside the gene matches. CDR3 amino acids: CASSLGQGAGYTF. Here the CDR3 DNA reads TGTGCCAGCAGTCTGGGACAGGGGGCTGGCTACACCTTC.

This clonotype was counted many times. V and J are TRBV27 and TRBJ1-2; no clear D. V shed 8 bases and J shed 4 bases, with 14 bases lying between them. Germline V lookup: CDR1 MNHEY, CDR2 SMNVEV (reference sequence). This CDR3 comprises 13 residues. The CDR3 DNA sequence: TGTGCCAGCGCTGGAGAGGGAAGCTATGGCTACACCTTC. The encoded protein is CASAGEGSYGYTF.

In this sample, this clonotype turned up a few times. The DNA for the CDR3 is TGTGCCAGCAGTAGGGGGGCCGAGCAGTACGTC. Amino acid sequence: CASSRGAEQYV. The V call is TRBV27, the J call TRBJ2-7; D may be TRBD1 or TRBD2 (6 bases each). CDR3 length equals 11 residues. V lost 5 bases to trimming and J lost 6 bases, with 8 bases between them. Germline V CDR1 and CDR2: MNHEY, SMNVEV (reference sequence).

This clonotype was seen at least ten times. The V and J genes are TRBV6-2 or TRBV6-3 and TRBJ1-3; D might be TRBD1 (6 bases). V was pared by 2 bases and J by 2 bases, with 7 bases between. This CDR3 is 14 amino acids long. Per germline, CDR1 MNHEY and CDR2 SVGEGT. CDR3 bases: TGTGCCAGCAGTTACACAGGGACTGGAAACACCATATATTTT. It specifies CASSYTGTGNTIYF.